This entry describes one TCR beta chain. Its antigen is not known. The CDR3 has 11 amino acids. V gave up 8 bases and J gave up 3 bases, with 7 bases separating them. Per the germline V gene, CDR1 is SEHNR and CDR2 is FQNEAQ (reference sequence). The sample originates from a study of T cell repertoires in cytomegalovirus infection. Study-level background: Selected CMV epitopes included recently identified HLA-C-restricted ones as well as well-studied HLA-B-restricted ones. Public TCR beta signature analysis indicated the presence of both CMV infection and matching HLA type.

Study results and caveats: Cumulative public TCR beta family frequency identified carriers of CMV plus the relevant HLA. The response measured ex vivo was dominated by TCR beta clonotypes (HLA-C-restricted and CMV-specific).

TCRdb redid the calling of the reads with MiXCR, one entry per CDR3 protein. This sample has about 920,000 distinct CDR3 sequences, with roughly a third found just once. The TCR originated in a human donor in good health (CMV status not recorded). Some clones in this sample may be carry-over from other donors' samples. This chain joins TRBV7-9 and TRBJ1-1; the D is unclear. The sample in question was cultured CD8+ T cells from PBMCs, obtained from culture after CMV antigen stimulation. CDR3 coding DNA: TGTGCCAGCGAAGCCCACACTGAAGCTTTCTTT. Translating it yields CASEAHTEAFF.